These 16 T cell receptor beta chains came from one sample sequenced in a study of T-cell reconstitution after alpha-beta-depleted transplantation in children. The TCRbeta library incorporated unique molecular identifiers. TCRdb redid the calling of the PCR reads with MiXCR, one entry per CDR3 protein. The sample has 98,000 or so distinct CDR3 sequences; less than 25% are singletons. The sequencing used PBMCs, collected before TCRalphabeta/CD19-depleted stem cell transplant. The receptors derive from a boy between 2 and 10 years old with acute lymphoblastic leukemia, due to receive a stem cell transplant.

This clonotype was seen only a few times. The chain employs TRBV12-3 or TRBV12-4 and TRBJ1-5; 7 bases are a match to TRBD1. This CDR3 spans 13 amino acids. Unmatched junction bases numbered 7, after V lost 6 bases and J lost 8 bases. The chain's CDR3 is CASSLGTVKPQHF. DNA for the CDR3: TGTGCCAGCAGCCTCGGGACAGTGAAGCCCCAGCATTTT.

The chain couples TRBV6-1 to TRBJ1-5, with a weak D call TRBD1 (5 bases). The CDR3 runs to 14 residues. Trimming pared 7 bases from V and 3 bases from J, leaving 13 bases between. The V gene's germline CDR1 is MNHNS and CDR2 SASEGT. CDR3: CASIGAGHNQPQHF. CDR3 coding DNA: TGTGCCAGCATCGGCGCCGGACACAATCAGCCCCAGCATTTT.

The chain couples TRBV16 to TRBJ1-6, with no clear D. CDR3 length: 14 residues. V lost 4 bases, J lost 5 bases, and 9 bases lay in between. Germline CDR1 and CDR2: KGHSY and FQNENV. The CDR3: CASSPSTDNSPLHF. As DNA, the CDR3 is TGTGCCAGCAGCCCCTCGACGGATAATTCACCCCTCCACTTT.

The chain uses TRBV15 and TRBJ2-1; 7 bases fit TRBD2. CDR1 and CDR2 from the germline V gene are LNHNV and YYDKDF (reference sequence). Germline trimming cut 4 bases from V and 9 bases from J; bases unmatched to any gene: 15. The CDR3 is 16 amino acids. The CDR3 spells CATSKGASGGATEQFF. Written as DNA, the CDR3 is TGTGCCACCAGCAAAGGAGCTAGCGGAGGGGCAACTGAGCAGTTCTTC.

This clonotype was observed a handful of times. CDR3 DNA: TGCAGTGCTAGAGACCTCGATGGGGAGAACTCCTACGAGCAGTACTTC. Its translation: CSARDLDGENSYEQYF. The chain links TRBV20-1 to TRBJ2-7, with a tentative D call TRBD2 (5 bases). This CDR3 has 16 amino acids. Trimming cost V 0 bases and J 0 bases, with 15 bases left between them. Germline CDR1 and CDR2: DFQATT and SNEGSKA (reference sequence).

The V and J genes are TRBV19 and TRBJ2-5; either TRBD1 or TRBD2 may supply D (5 bases each). The V gene lost 8 bases and the J gene lost 2 bases, with 12 bases spanning the gap. CDR3 size: 13 residues. Germline values: CDR1 LNHDA, CDR2 SQIVND (reference sequence). The CDR3 coding sequence is TGTGCCAGTGGGACCCACCGACAAGAGACCCAGTACTTC. It is translated as CASGTHRQETQYF.

This clonotype was found a few times. The J gene is TRBJ2-7, the V gene TRBV7-8, with a weak D call TRBD1 (6 bases). The CDR3 has 15 amino acids. Germline V gene lookup returns CDR1 SGHVS and CDR2 FQNEAQ. V was cut by 5 bases and J by 2 bases, with 16 bases left in between. For the CDR3, the DNA is TGTGCCAGCAGCCGGGGTGGGGGCCCAGCCTACGAGCAGTACTTC. Protein: CASSRGGGPAYEQYF.

The V call is TRBV5-1, the J call TRBJ1-3, with D hard to call. The CDR3 spans 15 residues. Germline CDR1 and CDR2: SGHRS and YFSETQ. Deletions cut 4 bases from V and 4 bases from J, with 15 bases between. DNA for the CDR3: TGCGCCAGCAGCCGCGACGCGGGGAGAGGAAACACCATATATTTT. Translating gives CASSRDAGRGNTIYF.

This clonotype was observed a handful of times. The rearrangement links TRBV7-2 to TRBJ2-7; TRBD2 matches at 11 bases. Germline CDR1 reads SGHTA; CDR2 reads FQGNSA. The length of the CDR3 is 15 residues. Trimming took 5 bases from V and 6 from J; bases not matched to a gene: 9. The CDR3 loop reads CASSPTSGRSGEQYF. Here the CDR3 DNA reads TGTGCCAGCAGCCCAACTAGCGGGAGAAGTGGCGAGCAGTACTTC.

V gene TRBV28 combines with J gene TRBJ1-6, with a tentative D call TRBD1 (5 bases). In germline, CDR1 is MDHEN, CDR2 SYDVKM. Trimming left V 6 bases short and J 5 bases short, with 14 bases between. The CDR3 sequence is 15 residues long. The CDR3 region has the DNA TGTGCCAGCAGACCCCCGGGGCGAAATAATTCACCCCTCCACTTT. It yields the protein CASRPPGRNNSPLHF.

This chain joins TRBV13 and TRBJ1-2, with D maybe TRBD1 (5 bases). Germline values: CDR1 PRHDT, CDR2 FYEKMQ (reference sequence). V was clipped by 5 bases and J by 8 bases, with 18 bases between them. This CDR3 contains 14 residues. The CDR3 DNA is TGTGCCAGCAGCCCGCAAAGGAGGGGCTACGGCTACACCTTC. Amino acids: CASSPQRRGYGYTF.

The chain recombines TRBV7-3 with TRBJ2-1; unclear D gene. V lost 2 bases and J lost 0, with 8 bases in between. In germline, CDR1 is SGHTA, CDR2 FQGTGA. The CDR3 spans 15 residues. The CDR3 bases are TGTGCCAGCAGCTTATCCGCCTTCTCCTACAATGAGCAGTTCTTC. It encodes CASSLSAFSYNEQFF. The whole variable domain, remainder taken from reference TRBV7-3 and TRBJ2-1, is GAGVSQTPSNKVTEKGKYVELRCDPISGHTALYWYRQSLGQGPEFLIYFQGTGAADDSGLPNDRFFAVRPEGSVSTLKIQRTERGDSAVYLCASSLSAFSYNEQFFGPGTRLTVL.

V and J are TRBV24-1 and TRBJ2-1; TRBD2 matches 11 bases. J lost 6 bases, V lost 3 bases, and 6 bases had no gene match. Germline values: CDR1 KGHDR, CDR2 SFDVKD. The CDR3 spans 16 residues. CDR3 sequence: CATSDTGTSGGNEQFF. CDR3 DNA sequence: TGTGCCACCAGTGATACCGGGACTAGCGGAGGCAATGAGCAGTTCTTC.

The chain combines TRBV7-9 with TRBJ2-3; D is tentatively TRBD1 or TRBD2 (6 bases each). CDR1 is SEHNR and CDR2 is FQNEAQ in the germline V gene (reference sequence). Trimming cost V 1 base and J 4 bases, with 9 bases left between them. The CDR3 is made up of 14 amino acids. The CDR3 region is CASSLGGAADTQYF. The CDR3 DNA sequence: TGTGCCAGCAGCTTAGGGGGGGCAGCAGATACGCAGTATTTT.

Ten or more counts support this clonotype. V is TRBV5-1 and J is TRBJ2-5; 14 bases are shared with TRBD2. The CDR3 spans 16 residues. Germline V CDR1 and CDR2: SGHRS, YFSETQ. The V gene end was trimmed by 0 bases and the J gene end by 4 bases; junction bases not matched to a gene: 2. The CDR3 bases are TGCGCCAGCAGCTTGGGAGGACTAGCGGGAGGAGAGACCCAGTACTTC. The encoded protein is CASSLGGLAGGETQYF.

V gene TRBV5-1 combines with J gene TRBJ2-5; D not certain. V was cut by 4 bases and J by 4 bases, with 8 bases left in between. Per the germline V gene, CDR1 is SGHRS and CDR2 is YFSETQ. CDR3 length equals 12 residues. CDR3 coding DNA: TGCGCCAGCAGCCCCCCAGGAGAGACCCAGTACTTC. It translates to CASSPPGETQYF. The whole variable domain, filled in from reference TRBV5-1 and TRBJ2-5, reads KAGVTQTPRYLIKTRGQQVTLSCSPISGHRSVSWYQQTPGQGLQFLFEYFSETQRNKGNFPGRFSGRQFSNSRSEMNVSTLELGDSALYLCASSPPGETQYFGPGTRLLVL.